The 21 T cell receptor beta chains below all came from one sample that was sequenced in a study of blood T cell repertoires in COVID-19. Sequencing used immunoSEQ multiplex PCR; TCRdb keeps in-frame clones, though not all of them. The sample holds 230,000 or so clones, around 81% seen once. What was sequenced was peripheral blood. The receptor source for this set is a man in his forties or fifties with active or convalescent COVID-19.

Here the CDR3 reads CASSLEYRAGQPQHF. The CDR3 bases are TGTGCCAGCAGCTTAGAATACAGGGCTGGTCAGCCCCAGCATTTT. The chain recombines TRBV7-6 with TRBJ1-5; weak D call: TRBD1 (6 bases). Germline CDR1 is SGHVS and CDR2 is FNYEAQ. Trimming removed 1 base from V and 6 bases from J, with 13 bases in between. CDR3 length: 15 amino acids.

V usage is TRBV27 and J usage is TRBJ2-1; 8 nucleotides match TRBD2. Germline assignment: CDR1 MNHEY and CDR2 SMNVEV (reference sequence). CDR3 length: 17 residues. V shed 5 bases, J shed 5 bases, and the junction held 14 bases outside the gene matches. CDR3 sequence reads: CASSPSSRGGPHNEQFF. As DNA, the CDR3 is TGTGCCAGCAGTCCCTCATCACGCGGGGGGCCCCACAATGAGCAGTTCTTC.

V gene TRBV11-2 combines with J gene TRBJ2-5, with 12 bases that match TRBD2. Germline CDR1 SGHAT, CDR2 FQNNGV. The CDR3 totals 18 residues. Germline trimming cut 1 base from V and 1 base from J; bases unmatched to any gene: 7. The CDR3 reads CASSLGGGLAGPQETQYF. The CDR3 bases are TGTGCCAGCAGCTTAGGCGGGGGACTAGCGGGCCCCCAAGAGACCCAGTACTTC.

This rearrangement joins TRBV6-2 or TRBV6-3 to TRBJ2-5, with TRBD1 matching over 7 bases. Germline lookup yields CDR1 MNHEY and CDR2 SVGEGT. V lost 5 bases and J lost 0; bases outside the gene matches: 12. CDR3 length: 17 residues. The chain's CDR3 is CASSPTLRQGDQETQYF. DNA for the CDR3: TGTGCCAGCAGTCCGACCCTGAGACAGGGAGACCAAGAGACCCAGTACTTC.

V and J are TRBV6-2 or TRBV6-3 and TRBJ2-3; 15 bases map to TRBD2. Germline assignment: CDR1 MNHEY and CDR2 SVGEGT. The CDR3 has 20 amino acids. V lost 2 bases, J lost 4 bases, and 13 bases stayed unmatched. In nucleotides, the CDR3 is TGTGCCAGCAGTTACCTTCTCGGACTAGCGGGGGGGCCGTCAGCAGATACGCAGTATTTT. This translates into CASSYLLGLAGGPSADTQYF.

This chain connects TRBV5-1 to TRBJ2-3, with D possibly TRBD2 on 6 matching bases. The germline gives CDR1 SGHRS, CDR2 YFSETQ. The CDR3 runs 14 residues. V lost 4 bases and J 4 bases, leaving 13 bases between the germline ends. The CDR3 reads CASSPLAYADTQYF. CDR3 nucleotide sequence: TGCGCCAGCAGCCCTCTAGCGTACGCAGATACGCAGTATTTT.

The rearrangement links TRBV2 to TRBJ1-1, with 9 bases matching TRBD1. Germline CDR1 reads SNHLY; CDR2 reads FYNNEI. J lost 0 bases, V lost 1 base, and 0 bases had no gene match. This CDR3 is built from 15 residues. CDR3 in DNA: TGTGCCAGCAGTGAAGGGGACAGGGTGAACACTGAAGCTTTCTTT. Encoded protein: CASSEGDRVNTEAFF.

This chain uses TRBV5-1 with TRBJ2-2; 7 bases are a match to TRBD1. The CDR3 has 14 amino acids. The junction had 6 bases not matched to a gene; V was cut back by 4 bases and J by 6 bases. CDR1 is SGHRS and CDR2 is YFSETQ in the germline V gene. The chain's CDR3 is CASSLDRVAGELFF. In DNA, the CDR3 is TGCGCCAGCAGCCTCGACAGGGTTGCCGGGGAGCTGTTTTTT.

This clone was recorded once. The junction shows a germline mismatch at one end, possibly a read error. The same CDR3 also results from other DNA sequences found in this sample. Here the CDR3 DNA reads TGCGCCCCCCGCCAAGATTGGGGCGGGGGGGCCAGGTCCTACAATGAGCAGTTCTTC. Its translation is CAPRQDWGGGARSYNEQFF. The gene calls are TRBV3-1 (or the pseudogene TRBV3-2) and TRBJ2-1; 9 positions agree with TRBD2. The length of the CDR3 is 19 residues. CDR1 is LGHDT, CDR2 YNNKEL, per germline (reference sequence).

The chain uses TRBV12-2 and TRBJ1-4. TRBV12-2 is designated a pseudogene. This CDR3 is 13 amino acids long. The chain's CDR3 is CASRPGTNEKLFF. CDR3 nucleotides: TGTGCAAGTCGACCCGGGACTAATGAAAAACTGTTTTTT.

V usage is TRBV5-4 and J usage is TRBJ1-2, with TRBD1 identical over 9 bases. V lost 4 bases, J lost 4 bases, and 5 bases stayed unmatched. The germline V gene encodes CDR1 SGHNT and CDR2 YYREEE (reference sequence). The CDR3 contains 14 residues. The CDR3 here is CASSAGTGSYGYTF. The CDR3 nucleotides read TGTGCCAGCAGCGCCGGGACAGGGAGCTATGGCTACACCTTC.

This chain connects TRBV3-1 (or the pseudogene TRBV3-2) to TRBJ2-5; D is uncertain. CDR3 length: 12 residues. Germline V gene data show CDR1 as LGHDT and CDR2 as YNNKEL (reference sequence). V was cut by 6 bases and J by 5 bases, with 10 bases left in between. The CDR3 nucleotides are TGTGCCAGCAGGTTAACCGGGGAGACCCAGTACTTC. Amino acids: CASRLTGETQYF.

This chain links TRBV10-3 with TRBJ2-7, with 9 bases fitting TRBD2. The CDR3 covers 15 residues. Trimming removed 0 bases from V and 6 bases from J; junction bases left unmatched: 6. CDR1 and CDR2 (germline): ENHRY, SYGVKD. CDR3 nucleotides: TGTGCCATCAGTGAGTCTGGCGGGGGGGCCGCCGAGCAGTACTTC. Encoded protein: CAISESGGGAAEQYF.

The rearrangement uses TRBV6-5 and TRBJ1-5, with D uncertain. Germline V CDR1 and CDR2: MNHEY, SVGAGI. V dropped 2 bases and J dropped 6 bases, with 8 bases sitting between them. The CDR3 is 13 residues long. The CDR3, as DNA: TGTGCCAGCAGTTACGCCCGAGGTCAGCCCCAGCATTTT. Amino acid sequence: CASSYARGQPQHF.

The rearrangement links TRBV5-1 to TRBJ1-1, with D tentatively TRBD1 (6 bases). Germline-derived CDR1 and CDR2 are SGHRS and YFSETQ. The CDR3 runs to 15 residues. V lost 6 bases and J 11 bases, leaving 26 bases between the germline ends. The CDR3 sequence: CASKLGPGQGQDAFF. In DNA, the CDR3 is TGCGCCAGCAAGCTTGGACCGGGGCAGGGGCAGGATGCTTTCTTT.

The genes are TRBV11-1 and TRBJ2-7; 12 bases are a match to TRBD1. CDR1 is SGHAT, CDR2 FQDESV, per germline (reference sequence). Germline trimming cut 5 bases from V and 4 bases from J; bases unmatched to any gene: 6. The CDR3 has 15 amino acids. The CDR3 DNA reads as TGTGCCAGCAGCCCGGGGACAGGGGGCTTTTACGAGCAGTACTTC. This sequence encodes CASSPGTGGFYEQYF.

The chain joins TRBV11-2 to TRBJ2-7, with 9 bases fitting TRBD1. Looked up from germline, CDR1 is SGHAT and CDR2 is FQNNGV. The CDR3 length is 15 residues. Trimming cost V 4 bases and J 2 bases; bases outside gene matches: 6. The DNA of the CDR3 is TGTGCCAGCAGCTCACTGGGACAGGGCACCTACGAGCAGTACTTC. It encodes CASSSLGQGTYEQYF.

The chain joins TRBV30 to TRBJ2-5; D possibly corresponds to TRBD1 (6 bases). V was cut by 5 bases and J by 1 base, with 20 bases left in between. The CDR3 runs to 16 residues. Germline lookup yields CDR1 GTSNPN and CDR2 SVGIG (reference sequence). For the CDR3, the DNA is TGTGCCTGGGGGAGACAGGTTCCGCGGGTCCAAGAGACCCAGTACTTC. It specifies CAWGRQVPRVQETQYF.

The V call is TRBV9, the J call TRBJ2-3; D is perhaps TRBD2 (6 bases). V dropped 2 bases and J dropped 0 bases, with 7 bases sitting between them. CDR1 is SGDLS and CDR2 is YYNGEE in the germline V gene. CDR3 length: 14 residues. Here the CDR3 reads CASSVSGSTDTQYF. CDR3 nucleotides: TGTGCCAGCAGCGTCAGCGGGAGCACAGATACGCAGTATTTT.

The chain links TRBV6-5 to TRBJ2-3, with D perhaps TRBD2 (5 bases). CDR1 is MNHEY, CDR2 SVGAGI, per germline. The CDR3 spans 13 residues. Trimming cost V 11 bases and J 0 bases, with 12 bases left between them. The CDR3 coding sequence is TGTGCCGCCAGGACTTCTAGCACAGATACGCAGTATTTT. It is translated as CAARTSSTDTQYF.

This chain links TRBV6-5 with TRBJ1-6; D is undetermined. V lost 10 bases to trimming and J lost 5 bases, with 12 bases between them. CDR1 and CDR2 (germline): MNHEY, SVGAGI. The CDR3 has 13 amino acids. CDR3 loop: CATQDTHNSPLHF. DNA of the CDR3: TGTGCCACCCAAGACACCCATAATTCACCCCTCCACTTT.